This T cell receptor beta chain was documented in a study of blood T cell repertoires in COVID-19. Study as a whole: The United States, Italy and Spain provided the acute and convalescent COVID-19 samples. Sources were T cells, B-cell-depleted T cells, or PBMCs; the material itself was cDNA or gDNA.

In the source study's methods: Scientists estimated how many nucleated cells there were by amplifying reference gene primers. Using immunoSEQ multiplex PCR, the repertoire was profiled, and TCRdb retains in-frame clones only, with some absent. D and trimming were read from the DNA, whereas the V and J calls and clone size are those reported in that table. The sample includes tens of thousands of clones, under 85% of them seen just once. This clone has only one observation. This CDR3 spans 15 amino acids. The germline gives CDR1 SGHNT, CDR2 YYREEE (reference sequence). Trimming cost V 4 bases and J 2 bases, with 13 bases left between them.

The origin of this receptor is a man aged 60 to 69 with active COVID-19. The source material was peripheral blood. This rearrangement joins TRBV5-4 to TRBJ2-1, with a tentative D call TRBD1 (6 bases). The CDR3 region has the DNA TGTGCCAGCAGCGAGGGGGTGAACCCCTACAATGAGCAGTTCTTC. This sequence encodes CASSEGVNPYNEQFF.